A selection of T cell receptor beta chains follows, all from one sample in a study of blood T cell repertoires in COVID-19. Profiling relied on immunoSEQ multiplex PCR, and the TCRdb table lists in-frame clones only, not all of them. The sample shows approximately 150,000 clones, under 90% of them seen only once. The sample taken for sequencing was peripheral blood. Every receptor here comes from an elderly woman with acute or convalescent COVID-19. Both conserved end residues are part of each CDR3. A D gene is named only where the DNA matches it firmly. Where a row states a size, it is once, few, many or the class of an expanded clone; other rows omit it.

clone_size j_call d_call v_call cdr3_aa cdr3_nt
. TRBJ1-1 . TRBV18 CASSPDTTAYTEAFF TGTGCCAGCTCACCGGACACCACTGCGTACACTGAAGCTTTCTTT
. TRBJ2-7 . TRBV6-5 CASSYGTSGVHEQYF TGTGCCAGCAGTTACGGTACCTCAGGGGTCCACGAGCAGTACTTC
. TRBJ2-1 TRBD1 TRBV28 CASSSTGTGRDEQFF TGTGCCAGCAGTTCGACCGGGACAGGGCGTGATGAGCAGTTCTTC
. TRBJ2-7 . TRBV7-9 CASSAGQWEQYF TGTGCCAGCAGCGCGGGACAGTGGGAGCAGTACTTC
. TRBJ2-2 TRBD1 TRBV9 CASSTGQDTGELFF TGTGCCAGCAGCACCGGACAGGACACCGGGGAGCTGTTTTTT
. TRBJ2-6 . TRBV10-2 CASSGIQTGAVSGANVLTF TGCGCCAGCAGTGGTATACAGACAGGTGCTGTCTCTGGGGCCAACGTCCTGACTTTC
few TRBJ1-6 . TRBV5-5 CASSLGQGRLDSPLHF TGTGCCAGCAGCTTGGGGCAGGGGCGTTTAGATTCACCCCTCCACTTT
. TRBJ2-7 . TRBV12-3/TRBV12-4 CASSPTGYEQYF TGTGCCAGCAGTCCGACTGGTTACGAGCAGTACTTC
. TRBJ1-2 . TRBV18 CASSPPGPGGASGYTF TGTGCCAGCTCACCGCCAGGCCCTGGGGGCGCGAGTGGCTACACCTTC
. TRBJ1-6 TRBD1 TRBV28 CASSTGTGGRAPLHF TGTGCCAGCAGTACCGGGACAGGGGGTAGGGCACCCCTCCACTTT
once TRBJ1-1 . TRBV28 CASSLSGGVMNTEAFF TGTGCCAGCAGTTTATCCGGGGGGGTAATGAACACTGAAGCTTTCTTT
. TRBJ1-1 TRBD1 TRBV10-3 CAISDPGQGYTEAFF TGTGCCATCAGTGACCCGGGACAGGGCTACACTGAAGCTTTCTTT
. TRBJ1-6 TRBD1 TRBV6-4 CASSDGTGSPLHF TGTGCCAGCAGTGACGGGACAGGGTCCCCCCTCCACTTT
. TRBJ2-3 . TRBV5-8 CASSLLGRREQYF TGTGCCAGCAGCTTGTTGGGGCGGAGGGAGCAGTATTTT
. TRBJ1-1 . TRBV10-3 CAISESGGDTEAFF TGTGCCATCAGTGAGTCAGGGGGAGACACTGAAGCTTTCTTT
. TRBJ2-7 . TRBV5-5 CASSFGSRIGVGQYF TGTGCCAGCAGCTTTGGCTCCCGAATAGGGGTCGGGCAGTACTTC
. TRBJ2-4 TRBD1 TRBV19 CASRQQGAENIQYF TGTGCCAGTAGACAACAGGGGGCCGAAAACATTCAGTACTTC
. TRBJ2-1 . TRBV5-4 CASSLDLGAREQFF TGTGCCAGCAGCTTGGATCTGGGGGCGCGTGAGCAGTTCTTC
. TRBJ1-5 . TRBV7-9 CASSLFENQPQHF TGTGCCAGCAGCTTATTTGAGAATCAGCCCCAGCATTTT
once TRBJ2-1 . TRBV28 CASSWTSTNEQFF TGTGCCAGCAGTTGGACTTCTACAAATGAGCAGTTCTTC
few TRBJ2-3 TRBD2 TRBV13 CASSTSRGGRTDTQYF TGTGCCAGCAGCACGTCACGGGGGGGCCGGACAGATACGCAGTATTTT
once TRBJ1-3 . TRBV6-2/TRBV6-3 CASSYSPGGGNTIYF TGTGCCAGCAGTTACTCCCCAGGAGGAGGAAACACCATATATTTT
. TRBJ2-4 TRBD1 TRBV7-2 CASSHEGQGVSIQYF TGTGCCAGCAGCCATGAGGGACAGGGGGTGAGCATTCAGTACTTC
. TRBJ2-7 TRBD2 TRBV11-1 CASSFPASGAYEQYF TGTGCCAGCAGCTTCCCTGCTAGCGGTGCCTACGAGCAGTACTTC
. TRBJ2-7 . TRBV5-4 CASSLLVAAEQYF TGTGCCAGCAGCTTGTTAGTGGCGGCGGAGCAGTACTTC
. TRBJ2-7 TRBD1 TRBV5-1 CASSFSSGTGGDEQYF TGCGCCAGCAGCTTCAGCTCCGGGACAGGGGGCGACGAGCAGTACTTC
. TRBJ2-1 . TRBV6-6 CATIKWGGEQFF TGTGCCACAATTAAGTGGGGCGGTGAGCAGTTCTTC
. TRBJ1-5 . TRBV19 CASSIEAPTSQHF TGTGCCAGTAGTATAGAGGCCCCCACGTCCCAGCATTTT
. TRBJ2-4 TRBD1 TRBV18 CASSPGTGAYKNIQYF TGTGCCAGCTCACCAGGGACAGGGGCTTACAAAAACATTCAGTACTTC
. TRBJ1-5 . TRBV19 CASGQPNQPQHF TGTGCCAGTGGACAGCCAAATCAGCCCCAGCATTTT
many TRBJ2-3 . TRBV7-9 CASSLVSGAGSDTQYF TGTGCCAGCAGCTTAGTTTCAGGGGCTGGCTCAGATACGCAGTATTTT
once TRBJ2-5 TRBD2 TRBV28 CASTPSGTSGITQYF TGTGCCAGCACCCCGTCGGGGACTAGCGGAATAACCCAGTACTTC
. TRBJ2-5 . TRBV7-2 CASSLATETQYF TGTGCCAGCAGCTTAGCTACTGAGACCCAGTACTTC
. TRBJ1-5 TRBD1 TRBV6-2/TRBV6-3 CASSSPGTVWPSNQPQHF TGTGCCAGCAGTTCTCCCGGGACAGTTTGGCCAAGCAATCAGCCCCAGCATTTT
. TRBJ2-3 TRBD2 TRBV14 CASSLLAGVADTQYF TGTGCCAGCAGCCTCCTAGCGGGAGTTGCAGATACGCAGTATTTT
. TRBJ2-5 TRBD2 TRBV6-2/TRBV6-3 CASSDHVAGGPETQYF TGTGCCAGCAGTGACCACGTAGCGGGGGGGCCAGAGACCCAGTACTTC
few TRBJ2-7 TRBD1 TRBV5-6 CASSLDGTGGYEQYF TGTGCCAGCAGCTTGGATGGGACAGGGGGCTACGAGCAGTACTTC
. TRBJ2-2 TRBD1 TRBV2 CASSRGQGANTGELFF TGTGCCAGCAGCCGCGGACAGGGGGCGAACACCGGGGAGCTGTTTTTT
. TRBJ2-1 . TRBV30 CAWRVRGGIGGHEQFF TGTGCCTGGAGGGTGAGGGGGGGCATTGGTGGCCATGAGCAGTTCTTC
. TRBJ1-2 . TRBV7-9 CASSPVRGLRDSYGYTF TGTGCCAGCAGTCCCGTAAGAGGCCTCAGGGACTCCTATGGCTACACCTTC
. TRBJ2-7 . TRBV15 CATSRDSGDWKQYF TGTGCCACCAGCAGAGATTCGGGGGATTGGAAGCAGTACTTC
. TRBJ2-7 . TRBV18 CASSPVGTRGSGEQYF TGTGCCAGCTCACCAGTTGGGACAAGGGGGTCGGGGGAGCAGTACTTC
. TRBJ2-3 . TRBV6-5 CASRQGLRVTDTQYF TGTGCCAGCAGGCAAGGACTAAGAGTAACTGATACGCAGTATTTT
. TRBJ2-3 TRBD1 TRBV28 CASSDRGGIYTQYF TGTGCCAGCAGCGACAGGGGTGGAATATATACGCAGTATTTT
. TRBJ2-7 TRBD2 TRBV6-5 CASRPRGGTYEQYF TGTGCCAGCAGACCACGGGGGGGGACCTACGAGCAGTACTTC
. TRBJ2-5 . TRBV19 CASSIDRGRSETQYF TGTGCCAGTAGTATAGACAGGGGGAGGTCGGAGACCCAGTACTTC
once TRBJ2-7 TRBD1 TRBV18 CASSRAGGRNEQYF TGTGCCAGCTCACGGGCAGGGGGTAGGAACGAGCAGTACTTC
. TRBJ2-7 . TRBV19 CASSIVGSAYEQYF TGTGCCAGTAGTATAGTCGGCAGCGCCTACGAGCAGTACTTC
once TRBJ2-1 . TRBV6-2/TRBV6-3 CASSYMLLSSYNEQFF TGTGCCAGCAGTTACATGCTTCTAAGCTCCTACAATGAGCAGTTCTTC
. TRBJ2-1 . TRBV15 CATSREPPSSYNEQFF TGTGCCACCAGCAGAGAGCCCCCTAGCTCCTACAATGAGCAGTTCTTC
. TRBJ2-2 . TRBV2 CASSLFAGRPTGELFF TGTGCCAGCAGCCTTTTTGCGGGACGGCCCACCGGGGAGCTGTTTTTT
few TRBJ1-5 TRBD1 TRBV7-2 CASSSDRALAQPQHF TGTGCCAGCAGCTCGGACAGGGCGCTGGCTCAGCCCCAGCATTTT
. TRBJ2-3 . TRBV12-3/TRBV12-4 CASTLSTDTQYF TGTGCCAGCACCCTTAGCACAGATACGCAGTATTTT
few TRBJ2-5 . TRBV4-2 CASSQDQGTETQYF TGTGCCAGCAGCCAAGACCAGGGAACGGAGACCCAGTACTTC
few TRBJ1-1 TRBD1 TRBV28 CASEDPGQGRSRAFF TGTGCCAGCGAGGACCCGGGACAGGGAAGGTCGAGAGCTTTCTTT